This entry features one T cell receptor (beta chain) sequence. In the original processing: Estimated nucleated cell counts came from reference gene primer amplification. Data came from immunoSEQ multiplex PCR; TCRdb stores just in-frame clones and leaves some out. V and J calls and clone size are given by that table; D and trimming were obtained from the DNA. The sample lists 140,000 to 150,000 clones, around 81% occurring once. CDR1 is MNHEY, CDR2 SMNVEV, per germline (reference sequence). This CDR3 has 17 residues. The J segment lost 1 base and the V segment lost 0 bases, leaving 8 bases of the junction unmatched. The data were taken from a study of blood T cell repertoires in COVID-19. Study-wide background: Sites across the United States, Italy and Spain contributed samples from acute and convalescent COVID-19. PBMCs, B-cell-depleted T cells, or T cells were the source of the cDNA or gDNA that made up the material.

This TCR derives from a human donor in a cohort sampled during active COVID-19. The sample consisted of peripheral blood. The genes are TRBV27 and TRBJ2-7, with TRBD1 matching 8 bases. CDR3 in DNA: TGTGCCAGCAGTTTATCGCTGGACAGGGTAGGTTCCTACGAGCAGTACTTC. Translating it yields CASSLSLDRVGSYEQYF.